The 3 T cell receptor beta chains below were found in one sample sequenced in a study of blood T cell repertoires in COVID-19. TCRdb keeps only in-frame clones here, not all; method: immunoSEQ multiplex PCR. The table includes 200,000 to 300,000 clones, roughly 85% detected once. The sequenced sample was PBMCs or T cells enriched from blood (not recorded which). The receptors stem from a woman between 45 and 60 years old with acute COVID-19.

V gene TRBV19 combines with J gene TRBJ2-1, with TRBD2 as a possible D gene (6 bases). This CDR3 has 14 amino acids. Germline V gene data show CDR1 as LNHDA and CDR2 as SQIVND (reference sequence). With 6 bases removed from V and 0 bases from J, the gap between germline ends came to 9 bases. The CDR3 spells CASRRGSSYNEQFF. DNA for the CDR3: TGTGCCAGTAGACGGGGGAGCTCCTACAATGAGCAGTTCTTC.

Comments on this clone: This could be a read error, since a much larger clone is one nucleotide away. The same CDR3 arises from other DNA sequences in this sample as well. V usage is TRBV9 and J usage is TRBJ1-1, with D tentatively TRBD1 (6 bases). The CDR3 extends over 13 amino acids. The germline V gene encodes CDR1 SGDLS and CDR2 YYNGEE. The V end was cut by 4 bases, the J end by 2 bases, with 9 bases between. The CDR3 sequence: CASSPQGNTEAFF. The CDR3 DNA is TGTGCCAGCAGCCCACAGGGAAACACTGAAGCTTTCTTT. Together with reference TRBV9 and TRBJ1-1, the CDR3 gives the full variable domain: DSGVTQTPKHLITATGQRVTLRCSPRSGDLSVYWYQQSLDQGLQFLIQYYNGEERAKGNILERFSAQQFPDLHSELNLSSLELGDSALYFCASSPQGNTEAFFGQGTRLTVV.

Worth noting for this clone: The sample has other DNA sequences that encode this CDR3 too. The V and J genes are TRBV27 and TRBJ1-2; 8 bases are shared with TRBD1. Germline trimming cut 3 bases from V and 4 bases from J; bases unmatched to any gene: 1. The length of the CDR3 is 13 residues. Per the germline V gene, CDR1 is MNHEY and CDR2 is SMNVEV (reference sequence). The CDR3 sequence is CASSFGQGYGYTF. The CDR3 DNA reads TGTGCCAGCAGTTTTGGACAGGGCTATGGCTACACCTTC.